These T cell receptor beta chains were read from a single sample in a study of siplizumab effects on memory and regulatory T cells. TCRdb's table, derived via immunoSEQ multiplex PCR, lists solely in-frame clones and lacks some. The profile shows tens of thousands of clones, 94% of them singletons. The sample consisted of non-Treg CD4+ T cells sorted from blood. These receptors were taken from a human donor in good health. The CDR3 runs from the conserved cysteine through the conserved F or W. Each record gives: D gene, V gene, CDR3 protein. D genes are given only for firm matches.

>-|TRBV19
CASSIRDKYYEQYF
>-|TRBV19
CASSRRQKDQPQHF
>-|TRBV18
CASSPPGSGRYTEAFF
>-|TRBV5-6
CASSLSSRSGNTIYF
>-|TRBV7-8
CASSLGDWAIGSNQPQHF
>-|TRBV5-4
CASSLPGTEQYF
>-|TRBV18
CASSTRGKVGYEQYF
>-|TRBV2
CAPVGARTDTQYF
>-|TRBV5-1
CASSFTGRDTIYF
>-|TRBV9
CASSVAPQTLEGYTF
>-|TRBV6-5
CASSYRGRETQYF
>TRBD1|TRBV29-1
CSVGDRGPYGYTF
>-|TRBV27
CASSTPSGANVLTF
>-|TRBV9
CASGTTNEKLFF
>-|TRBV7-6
CASSFGGNTEAFF
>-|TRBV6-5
CASSPGQNTEAFF
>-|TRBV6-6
CASSYTGLRTGELFF
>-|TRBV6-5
CASTAFITGTRQYF
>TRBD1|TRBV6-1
CASRVGQASYEQYF
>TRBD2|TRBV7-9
CASSPGLAAQETQYF
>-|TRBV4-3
CASSQDLTRSGSGANVLTF
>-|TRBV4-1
CASTSKSGSDTQYF
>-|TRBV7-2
CASSPSQRELFF